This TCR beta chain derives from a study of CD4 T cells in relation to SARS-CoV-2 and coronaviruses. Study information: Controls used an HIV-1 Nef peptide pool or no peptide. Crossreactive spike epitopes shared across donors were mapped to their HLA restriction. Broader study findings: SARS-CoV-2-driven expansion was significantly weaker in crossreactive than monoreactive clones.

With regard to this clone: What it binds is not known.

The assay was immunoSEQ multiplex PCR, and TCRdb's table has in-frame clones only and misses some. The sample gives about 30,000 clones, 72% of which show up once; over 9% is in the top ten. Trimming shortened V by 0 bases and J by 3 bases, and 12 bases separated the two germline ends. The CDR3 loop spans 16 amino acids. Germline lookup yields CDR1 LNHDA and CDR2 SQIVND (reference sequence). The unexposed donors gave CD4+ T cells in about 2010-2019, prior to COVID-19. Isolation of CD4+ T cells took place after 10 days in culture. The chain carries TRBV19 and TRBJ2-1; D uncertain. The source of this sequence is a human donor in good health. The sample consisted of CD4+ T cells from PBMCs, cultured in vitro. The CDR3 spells CASSIDSSPLYNEQFF. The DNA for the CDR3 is TGTGCCAGTAGTATAGACTCAAGTCCCCTCTACAATGAGCAGTTCTTC. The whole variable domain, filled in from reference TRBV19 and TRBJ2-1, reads DGGITQSPKYLFRKEGQNVTLSCEQNLNHDAMYWYRQDPGQGLRLIYYSQIVNDFQKGDIAEGYSVSREKKESFPLTVTSAQKNPTAFYLCASSIDSSPLYNEQFFGPGTRLTVL.